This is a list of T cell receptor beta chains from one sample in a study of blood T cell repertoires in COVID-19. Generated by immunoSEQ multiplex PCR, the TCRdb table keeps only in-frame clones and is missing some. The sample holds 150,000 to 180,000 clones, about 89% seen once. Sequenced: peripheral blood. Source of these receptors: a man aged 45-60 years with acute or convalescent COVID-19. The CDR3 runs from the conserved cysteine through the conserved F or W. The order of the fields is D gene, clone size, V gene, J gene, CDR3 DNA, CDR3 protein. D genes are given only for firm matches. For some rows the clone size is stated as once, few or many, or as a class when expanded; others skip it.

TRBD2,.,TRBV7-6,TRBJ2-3,TGTGCCAGCAGCCCGCGCCTAGCGGGGGAGCAGGATACGCAGTATTTT,CASSPRLAGEQDTQYF
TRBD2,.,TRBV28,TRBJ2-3,TGTGCCAGCAGTTTAACCCTAGCGGGAGGAGGTGATACGCAGTATTTT,CASSLTLAGGGDTQYF
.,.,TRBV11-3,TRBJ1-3,TGTGCCAGCAGTTACCGATCGGGAGCTGGAAACACCATATATTTT,CASSYRSGAGNTIYF
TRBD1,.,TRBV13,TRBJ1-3,TGTGCCAGCAGAAAAGACAGGGGGCTTGGAAACACCATATATTTT,CASRKDRGLGNTIYF
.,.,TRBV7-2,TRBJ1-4,TGTGCCAGCAGCGAGACAGGCCCGAATGAAAAACTGTTTTTT,CASSETGPNEKLFF
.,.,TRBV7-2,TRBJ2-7,TGTGCCAGCAGGATAGCGGTTTACTACGAGCAGTACTTC,CASRIAVYYEQYF
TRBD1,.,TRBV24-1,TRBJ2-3,TGTGCCACCAGTGAACCGACAGGGGGAGATACGCAGTATTTT,CATSEPTGGDTQYF
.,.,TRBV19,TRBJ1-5,TGTGCCAGTAGTATGGGGGGGTGGCAGCCCCAGCATTTT,CASSMGGWQPQHF
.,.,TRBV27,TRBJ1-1,TGTGCCAGCAGTTTATTCTTGAACACTGAAGCTTTCTTT,CASSLFLNTEAFF
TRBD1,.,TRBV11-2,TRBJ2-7,TGTGCCAGCAGCCCCCGGCTGACAGGGGCCCACGAGCAGTACTTC,CASSPRLTGAHEQYF
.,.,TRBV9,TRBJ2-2,TGTGCCAGCAGCCCACAGACAGGGGAGCTGTTTTTT,CASSPQTGELFF
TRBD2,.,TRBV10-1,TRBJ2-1,TGCGCCAGCAGTGATGTCGGGGGGAACAATGAGCAGTTCTTC,CASSDVGGNNEQFF
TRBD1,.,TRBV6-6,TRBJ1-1,TGTGCCAGCAGCCAGCAGGGGGCGCCCACTGAAGCTTTCTTT,CASSQQGAPTEAFF
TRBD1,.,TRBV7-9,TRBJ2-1,TGTGCCAGCAGCTTAGCGACAGGGGGATACAATGAGCAGTTCTTC,CASSLATGGYNEQFF
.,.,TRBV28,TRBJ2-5,TGTGCCAGCAGTTTAACTGGGCGAGAGACCCAGTACTTC,CASSLTGRETQYF
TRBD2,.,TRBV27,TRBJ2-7,TGTGCCAGCAGTATCCGGGGACTAGCGCAAGCCTACGAGCAGTACTTC,CASSIRGLAQAYEQYF
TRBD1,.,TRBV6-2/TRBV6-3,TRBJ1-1,TGTGCCAGCAGTTCCGTAGACAGGGGCCCTGAAGCTTTCTTT,CASSSVDRGPEAFF
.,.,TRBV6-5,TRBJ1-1,TGTGCCAGCAGTCACTCCCCCGGGAACACTGAAGCTTTCTTT,CASSHSPGNTEAFF
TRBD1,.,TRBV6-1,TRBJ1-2,TGTGCCAGCAGTGACGTAACAGGGGGCGCCTATGGCTACACCTTC,CASSDVTGGAYGYTF
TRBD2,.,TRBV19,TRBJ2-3,TGTGCCAGTAGCGAGTCTAGCGGGAGCACAGATACGCAGTATTTT,CASSESSGSTDTQYF
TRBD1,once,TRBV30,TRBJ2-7,TGTGCCTGGTCAGCGGACAGGGTTTCGGGCGAGCAGTACTTC,CAWSADRVSGEQYF
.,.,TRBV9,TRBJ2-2,TGTGCCAGCAGCCCCCGGACTCCTGTCATCCCCGGGGAGCTGTTTTTT,CASSPRTPVIPGELFF
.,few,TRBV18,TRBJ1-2,TGTGCCAGCACCTGGCGGGGGGCAGATGGCTACACCTTC,CASTWRGADGYTF
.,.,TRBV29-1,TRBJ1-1,TGCAGCTTCCAGATGGCGGGGAGGGTCACTGAAGCTTTCTTT,CSFQMAGRVTEAFF
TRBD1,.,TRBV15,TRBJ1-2,TGTGCCACCAGAAAGACCGGGACAGGGATTTACTATGGCTACACCTTC,CATRKTGTGIYYGYTF
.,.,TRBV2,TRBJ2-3,TGTGCCAGCAGTGCAGATCAGCGGCCAGATACGCAGTATTTT,CASSADQRPDTQYF
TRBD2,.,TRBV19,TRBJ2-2,TGTGCCAGTGATAACGTACGCGGGGGTTCTTCGAACACCGGGGAGCTGTTTTTT,CASDNVRGGSSNTGELFF
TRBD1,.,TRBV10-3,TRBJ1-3,TGTGCCACAAAGACAGGGGGGAACTCTGGAAACACCATATATTTT,CATKTGGNSGNTIYF
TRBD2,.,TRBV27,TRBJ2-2,TGTGCCAGCGTGGGACTAGCGGTATCGCCGGGCACCGGGGAGCTGTTTTTT,CASVGLAVSPGTGELFF
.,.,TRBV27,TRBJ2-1,TGTGCCAGCAGTTCGGGACTGTCTCCCTACAATGAGCAGTTCTTC,CASSSGLSPYNEQFF
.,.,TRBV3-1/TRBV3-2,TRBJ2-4,TGTGCCAGCAGCCAAGAGGCAGGGTTTGACATTCAGTACTTC,CASSQEAGFDIQYF
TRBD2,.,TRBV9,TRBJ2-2,TGTGCCAGCAGCGTAGCCAGCGGGAGCTTGGTCGGGGAGCTGTTTTTT,CASSVASGSLVGELFF
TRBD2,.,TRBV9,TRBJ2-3,TGTGCCAGCGGCGGGGGGGGCGATACGCAGTATTTT,CASGGGGDTQYF
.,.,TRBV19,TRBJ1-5,TGTGCCAGTAGTCCAGTGGTCGGACAGAGAAATCAGCCCCAGCATTTT,CASSPVVGQRNQPQHF
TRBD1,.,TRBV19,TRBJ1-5,TGTGCCAGTAGTACCGGGGCGGGGACAGGCAATCAGCCCCAGCATTTT,CASSTGAGTGNQPQHF
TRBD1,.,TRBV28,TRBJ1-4,TGTGCCAGCAGTTGGGGGACAGGGGAAGATGAAAAACTGTTTTTT,CASSWGTGEDEKLFF
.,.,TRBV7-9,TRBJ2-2,TGTGCCAGCAGCCCCAGGGCGGACCTGGCGAACACCGGGGAGCTGTTTTTT,CASSPRADLANTGELFF
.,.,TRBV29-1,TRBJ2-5,TGCAGCGTTTCTAGACTAGACGAGACCCAGTACTTC,CSVSRLDETQYF
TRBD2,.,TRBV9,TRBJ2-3,TGTGCCAGCAGCGTAGGAAGAGGGACTAGTCTGGATACGCAGTATTTT,CASSVGRGTSLDTQYF
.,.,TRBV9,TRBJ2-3,TGTGCCAGCAGAGACCAGGGCGATACGCAGTATTTT,CASRDQGDTQYF
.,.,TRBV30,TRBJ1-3,TGTGCCTGGAGTGTTAGCTCTGGAAACACCATATATTTT,CAWSVSSGNTIYF
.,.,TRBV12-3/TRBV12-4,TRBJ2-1,TGTGCCAGCAGCCTAGGTAGCGCCAATGAGCAGTTCTTC,CASSLGSANEQFF
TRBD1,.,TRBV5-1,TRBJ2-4,TGCGCCAGCAGCTTGGCTGACTGGGACAGGGACATTCAGTACTTC,CASSLADWDRDIQYF
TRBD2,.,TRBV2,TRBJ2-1,TGTGCCAGCAGGGCGAGCGGGGGCCACAATGAGCAGTTCTTC,CASRASGGHNEQFF
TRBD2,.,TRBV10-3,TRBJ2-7,TGTGCCATCAGTCAAAGCGGGAGGAGCTCCTACGAGCAGTACTTC,CAISQSGRSSYEQYF
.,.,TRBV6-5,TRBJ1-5,TGTGCCAGCAGCTCGGAGGGATATAGCAATCAGCCCCAGCATTTT,CASSSEGYSNQPQHF
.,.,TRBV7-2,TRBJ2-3,TGTGCCAGCAGCTCTAAAGGGGCGATCAACACAGATACGCAGTATTTT,CASSSKGAINTDTQYF
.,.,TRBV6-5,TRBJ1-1,TGTGCCAGCCCTAGAGACCAGCGGGGCGTCACTGAAGCTTTCTTT,CASPRDQRGVTEAFF
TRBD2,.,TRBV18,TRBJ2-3,TGTGCCAGCTCACCAAGACTAGCGGACGTCACAGATACGCAGTATTTT,CASSPRLADVTDTQYF
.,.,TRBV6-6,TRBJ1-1,TGTGCCAGCAGTTACCCATTAATCCGGGGTCGAATTGAAGCTTTCTTT,CASSYPLIRGRIEAFF
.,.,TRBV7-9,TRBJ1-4,TGTGCCAGCAGCCTAAGGGGGGGAACGAACCTCTTTGAAAAACTGTTTTTT,CASSLRGGTNLFEKLFF
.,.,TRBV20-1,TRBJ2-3,TGCAGTGTTATTACAGATACGCAGTATTTT,CSVITDTQYF
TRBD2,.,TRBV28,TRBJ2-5,TGTGCCAGCAGTCCTCACGGGGGGGCCGGAGAGACCCAGTACTTC,CASSPHGGAGETQYF
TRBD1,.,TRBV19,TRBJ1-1,TGTGCCAGTAGTGCCCCGGGACAGGTGAGCACTGAAGCTTTCTTT,CASSAPGQVSTEAFF
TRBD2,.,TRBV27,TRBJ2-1,TGTGCCAGCAGTCTTGGGACTAGCGGGGGGGCCCATGAGCAGTTCTTC,CASSLGTSGGAHEQFF
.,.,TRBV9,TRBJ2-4,TGTGCCAGCAGCGTAGAAGGGGGATCGGAATCTAAAAACATTCAGTACTTC,CASSVEGGSESKNIQYF